These 23 T cell receptor beta chains were all obtained from the same sample, sequenced in a study of T-cell reconstitution after alpha-beta-depleted transplantation in children. Findings and caveats of the study: T cells produced anew were the main source of T-cell counts and diversity one year after transplant.

TCRbeta library construction was performed incorporating unique molecular identifiers. TCRdb independently ran MiXCR on the PCR reads; one entry per CDR3 protein. The sample holds fewer than 350,000 distinct CDR3 sequences, roughly 7.8% seen once. These receptors' antigens are unknown. Source: peripheral blood, taken 360 days after TCRalphabeta/CD19-depleted stem cell transplant. These TCRs come from a female patient aged 2-15 years who had a stem cell transplant for Fanconi anemia, so the T cells may come from the graft donor.

The chain joins TRBV9 to TRBJ2-1, with D perhaps matching TRBD1 or TRBD2 (6 bases each). CDR1 SGDLS and CDR2 YYNGEE come from the germline V gene. V lost 1 base and J 6 bases, leaving 17 bases between the germline ends. The CDR3 runs 16 residues. The CDR3 region is CASSVYRGPTINEQFF. Here the CDR3 DNA reads TGTGCCAGCAGCGTATACCGGGGGCCTACGATCAATGAGCAGTTCTTC.

Ten or more counts support this clonotype. The V gene is TRBV7-9, the J gene TRBJ1-2; D is unresolved. The CDR3 runs to 14 residues. Trimming removed 2 bases at V and 6 bases at J, with 13 bases between. Per the germline V gene, CDR1 is SEHNR and CDR2 is FQNEAQ (reference sequence). The CDR3 is CASSLPTPHHGYTF. The CDR3, as DNA: TGTGCCAGCAGCTTACCTACACCACACCATGGCTACACCTTC.

This clonotype was counted at least ten times. The chain joins TRBV14 to TRBJ2-2; D is unresolved. The V gene's germline CDR1 is SGHDN and CDR2 FVKESK. This CDR3 has 13 amino acids. Trimming took off 1 base at V and 7 bases at J, with 7 bases between the two ends. The CDR3 DNA reads as TGTGCCAGCAGCCAAGTTGCTCACGGGGAGCTGTTTTTT. The encoded protein is CASSQVAHGELFF.

The chain combines TRBV28 with TRBJ1-2; the D is unclear. The germline CDR1 and CDR2 sequences are MDHEN and SYDVKM. There are 12 residues in the CDR3. V was clipped by 6 bases and J by 4 bases, with 9 bases between them. This chain's CDR3 is CASRPSGYGYTF. CDR3 sequence (DNA): TGTGCCAGCAGACCGTCTGGCTATGGCTACACCTTC.

The table lists this clonotype with many counts. The V call is TRBV6-5, the J call TRBJ2-7; D is perhaps TRBD1 or TRBD2 (5 bases each). Per the germline V gene, CDR1 is MNHEY and CDR2 is SVGAGI. The ends were cut back, 3 bases at V and 5 bases at J, with 8 bases in the middle. The CDR3 length is 12 residues. The CDR3 spells CASSYGGHEQYF. The CDR3 DNA reads as TGTGCCAGCAGTTATGGGGGTCACGAGCAGTACTTC.

In this sample, this clonotype turned up a few times. The chain uses TRBV20-1 and TRBJ2-3; TRBD2 matches 7 bases. CDR1 and CDR2 (germline): DFQATT, SNEGSKA (reference sequence). This CDR3 spans 11 amino acids. This chain's CDR3 is CTNQAGPTQYF. The CDR3 region has the DNA TGCACTAATCAAGCGGGGCCTACGCAGTATTTT.

The chain joins TRBV5-1 to TRBJ2-2; 8 bases are shared with TRBD2. Germline trimming cut 4 bases from V and 7 bases from J; bases unmatched to any gene: 9. Germline-derived CDR1 and CDR2 are SGHRS and YFSETQ. This CDR3 is 15 amino acids long. The CDR3 spells CASSPGRGGGGELFF. The CDR3 region has the DNA TGCGCCAGCAGCCCCGGGAGGGGAGGAGGCGGGGAGCTGTTTTTT.

At least ten counts were recorded for this clonotype. The genes are TRBV20-1 and TRBJ2-7; 7 nucleotides agree with TRBD1. Germline CDR1 is DFQATT and CDR2 is SNEGSKA (reference sequence). J was trimmed by 5 bases and V by 3 bases; bases with no gene match: 10. The CDR3 loop spans 14 amino acids. The CDR3 DNA follows: TGCAGTGCTAGGTCCGGGACAGCGGCCCACGAGCAGTACTTC. Its translation: CSARSGTAAHEQYF.

This clonotype has only a few counts. The chain has TRBV4-2 and TRBJ1-1; 8 positions match TRBD1. Germline V gene lookup returns CDR1 LGHNA and CDR2 YNFKEQ. Germline trimming cut 3 bases from V and 3 bases from J; bases unmatched to any gene: 6. The CDR3 is made up of 15 amino acids. CDR3 sequence reads: CASSHAETGDTEAFF. The DNA for the CDR3 is TGTGCCAGCAGCCACGCCGAGACAGGGGACACTGAAGCTTTCTTT.

The chain recombines TRBV20-1 with TRBJ1-2; weak D call: TRBD1 (5 bases). The CDR3 covers 11 residues. V lost 3 bases, J lost 5 bases, and 7 bases lay in between. Looked up from germline, CDR1 is DFQATT and CDR2 is SNEGSKA (reference sequence). CDR3 DNA: TGCAGTGCTAGGTGGGGGTATGGCTACACCTTC. Its protein is CSARWGYGYTF.

This clonotype was counted at least ten times. The rearrangement uses TRBV4-1 and TRBJ2-1; D unresolved. This CDR3 has 15 amino acids. CDR1 and CDR2 from the germline V gene are MGHRA and YSYEKL. Deletions cut 4 bases from V and 2 bases from J, with 12 bases between. Written as DNA, the CDR3 is TGCGCCAGCAGCCGAGATAGAAGTACCTACAATGAGCAGTTCTTC. Its translation is CASSRDRSTYNEQFF.

This chain joins TRBV20-1 and TRBJ2-1; 11 nucleotides line up with TRBD1. Germline trimming cut 2 bases from V and 8 bases from J; bases unmatched to any gene: 26. Germline V CDR1 and CDR2: DFQATT, SNEGSKA (reference sequence). The length of the CDR3 is 21 residues. The CDR3 is CSARSPPGQGENSGRGHEQFF. For the CDR3, the DNA is TGCAGTGCTAGAAGCCCACCGGGACAGGGGGAGAATAGCGGGAGAGGCCATGAGCAGTTCTTC.

This clonotype was recorded many times. The chain is built from TRBV7-8 and TRBJ2-2, with 8 bases fitting TRBD2. Germline V gives CDR1 SGHVS, CDR2 FQNEAQ. There are 17 residues in the CDR3. V shed 4 bases, J shed 0 bases, and the junction held 7 bases outside the gene matches. The CDR3 protein is CASSSVLAGTNTGELFF. CDR3 sequence (DNA): TGTGCCAGCAGCTCAGTATTAGCGGGGACGAACACCGGGGAGCTGTTTTTT.

The chain employs TRBV5-4 and TRBJ2-5; 8 nucleotides line up with TRBD2. The CDR3 is made up of 13 amino acids. V was clipped by 4 bases and J by 7 bases; unmatched bases: 6. Germline lookup yields CDR1 SGHNT and CDR2 YYREEE (reference sequence). The CDR3 protein is CASSPGLAVTQYF. The CDR3 region has the DNA TGTGCCAGCAGCCCCGGACTAGCCGTGACCCAGTACTTC.

The chain recombines TRBV7-9 with TRBJ1-2; TRBD1 aligns across 7 bases. The CDR3 runs 13 residues. V was pared by 5 bases and J by 8 bases, with 8 bases of the junction left unmatched. Germline CDR1 reads SEHNR; CDR2 reads FQNEAQ (reference sequence). CDR3 protein: CASSPTGVEGYTF. CDR3 in DNA: TGTGCCAGCAGCCCAACAGGGGTGGAGGGCTACACCTTC.

This clonotype has at least ten counts. The rearrangement uses TRBV27 and TRBJ1-1; the match to TRBD1 covers 7 bases. Germline CDR1 reads MNHEY; CDR2 reads SMNVEV (reference sequence). V lost 2 bases, J lost 5 bases, and 5 bases stayed unmatched. The CDR3 covers 14 residues. CDR3 amino acids: CASSLRQGGTEAFF. The DNA for the CDR3 is TGTGCCAGCAGTTTAAGACAGGGAGGGACTGAAGCTTTCTTT.

This clonotype showed up many times. V is TRBV9 and J is TRBJ2-1; D remains unclear. Trimming took off 4 bases at V and 3 bases at J, with 5 bases between the two ends. The germline gives CDR1 SGDLS, CDR2 YYNGEE. The CDR3 totals 12 residues. CDR3 sequence: CASSRIYNEQFF. In DNA, the CDR3 is TGTGCCAGCAGCCGAATCTACAATGAGCAGTTCTTC.

This clonotype has at least ten counts. The rearrangement links TRBV3-1 to TRBJ1-2; D is unresolved. CDR1 LGHDT and CDR2 YNNKEL come from the germline V gene (reference sequence). V dropped 0 bases and J dropped 4 bases, with 6 bases sitting between them. CDR3 size: 13 residues. This chain's CDR3 is CASSQDLGYGYTF. The CDR3 region has the DNA TGTGCCAGCAGCCAAGATCTGGGCTATGGCTACACCTTC.

This clonotype was observed many times. This chain joins TRBV7-9 and TRBJ1-5, with D perhaps matching TRBD1 (5 bases). The CDR3 covers 14 residues. Trimming shortened V by 0 bases and J by 3 bases, and 6 bases separated the two germline ends. Germline CDR1 SEHNR, CDR2 FQNEAQ (reference sequence). The CDR3 spells CASSLAGDNQPQHF. DNA for the CDR3: TGTGCCAGCAGCTTAGCAGGGGACAATCAGCCCCAGCATTTT.

This clonotype was found a few times. V gene TRBV7-9 combines with J gene TRBJ1-4; D unclear. In germline, CDR1 is SEHNR, CDR2 FQNEAQ (reference sequence). The V gene lost 3 bases and the J gene lost 0 bases, with 11 bases spanning the gap. This CDR3 has 16 amino acids. Here the CDR3 reads CASSFIHSPTNEKLFF. The DNA of the CDR3 is TGTGCCAGCAGCTTTATACACTCGCCAACTAATGAAAAACTGTTTTTT.

This clonotype was detected many times. The chain uses TRBV3-1 and TRBJ2-7; D ambiguous. Deletions cut 2 bases from V and 7 bases from J, with 15 bases between. This CDR3 region has 14 residues. Looked up from germline, CDR1 is LGHDT and CDR2 is YNNKEL (reference sequence). In nucleotides, the CDR3 is TGTGCCAGCAGCCAACTGTCCGGGCTTGGGGAGCAGTACTTC. As protein: CASSQLSGLGEQYF.

There are a few counts of this clonotype. J is TRBJ2-1 and V is TRBV6-2 or TRBV6-3; perhaps TRBD2 as D (6 bases). Germline V gene sequence: CDR1 MNHEY, CDR2 SVGEGT. Trimming removed 2 bases at V and 4 bases at J, with 18 bases between. The CDR3 is made up of 17 amino acids. CDR3 in amino acids: CASSYGPRGVLYNEQFF. The CDR3 coding sequence is TGTGCCAGCAGTTACGGGCCGCGGGGTGTTTTATACAATGAGCAGTTCTTC.

This clonotype was counted a few times. The chain is built from TRBV6-1 and TRBJ2-2, with 9 bases identical to TRBD2. Germline loops: CDR1 MNHNS, CDR2 SASEGT. The CDR3 is made up of 15 amino acids. V shed 6 bases and J 1 base; nucleotides not matched to a gene: 3. The CDR3 loop reads CASRPLAGNTGELFF. In nucleotides, the CDR3 is TGTGCCAGCAGACCACTAGCGGGGAACACCGGGGAGCTGTTTTTT.